Below are 28 T cell receptor delta chains sequenced from a single sample in a study of gammadelta T cells in human blood. TCRdb redid clone calling on the RT-PCR reads using CATT. Of more than 650 delta-chain clones in the sample, approximately 52% were seen once. The material sequenced was Vgamma9Vdelta2 gamma-delta T cells from cord blood. The receptors stem from a newborn.

On this clone: A far larger clone is one nucleotide away, so this likely arose from a read error. Other nucleotide sequences in the sample specify the same CDR3. The V gene is TRDV2, the J gene TRDJ3; the D gene is possibly TRDD3 (6 bases). This CDR3 spans 18 amino acids. From germline, CDR1 is GEAIGNYY and CDR2 EKD. CDR3 region: CACDTWGGISWDTRQMFF. The CDR3 nucleotides read TGTGCCTGTGACACCTGGGGGGGCATCTCCTGGGACACACGACAGATGTTTTTC.

This clone was counted a few times. Given a far larger clone just one base away, this is likely a sequencing read error. Different DNA sequences within this sample yield the same CDR3. The chain recombines TRDV2 with TRDJ1; the match to TRDD3 covers 8 bases. The germline CDR1 and CDR2 sequences are GEAIGNYY and EKD. The V and J ends lost 3 bases and 0 bases, in that order; junction bases with no gene match: 11. The CDR3 runs 17 residues. CDR3 sequence: CACDGRGLGVYTDKLIF. The CDR3 DNA reads TGTGCCTGTGACGGGCGGGGACTGGGGGTCTACACCGATAAACTCATCTTT.

As concerns this clone: This sequence is one base from a far larger clone and is likely a read error. This chain uses TRDV2 with TRDJ1, with D possibly TRDD3 on 5 matching bases. With 3 bases removed from V and 2 bases from J, the gap between germline ends came to 15 bases. This CDR3 is 15 amino acids long. Per the germline V gene, CDR1 is GEAIGNYY and CDR2 is EKD. The CDR3, as DNA: TGTGCCTGTGACTCCGCTCTCTGGGAGACCGATAAACTCATCTTT. This gives the protein CACDSALWETDKLIF.

Within the sample, this clone is medium-sized. A much more abundant neighbour one base away suggests this may be a read error. At the DNA level, this CDR3 is encoded by other sequences in the same sample as well. V and J are TRDV2 and TRDJ3; 8 bases fit TRDD3. Germline V CDR1 and CDR2: GEAIGNYY, EKD. The CDR3 contains 18 residues. The CDR3 nucleotides are TGTGCCTGTGACACCGGGGGATATCTGACCTGGGACACTCGACAGATGTTTTTC. Translated: CACDTGGYLTWDTRQMFF.

Concerning this clone: This may be a read error, as it is one base from a much larger clone. Other DNA sequences of this sample code for an identical CDR3. The chain couples TRDV2 to TRDJ1; 9 bases are a match to TRDD3. The CDR3 spans 17 residues. The germline gives CDR1 GEAIGNYY, CDR2 EKD. The CDR3: CACDPVLGDLHTDKLIF. The DNA of the CDR3 is TGTGCCTGTGACCCCGTACTGGGGGACCTCCACACTGATAAACTCATCTTT.

As to this clone: One base separates it from a far larger clone, so it is likely a read error. V usage is TRDV2 and J usage is TRDJ1, with 7 bases aligning to TRDD3. CDR1 and CDR2 from the germline V gene are GEAIGNYY and EKD. The CDR3 contains 16 residues. The CDR3 reads CACDTPGGSYTEKLIF. Here the CDR3 DNA reads TGTGCCTGTGACACCCCTGGGGGGTCATACACCGAAAAACTCATCTTT.

In the case of this clone: This likely traces to a read error, being one base from a far larger clone. The V gene is TRDV2, the J gene TRDJ3; 10 bases are shared with TRDD3. The germline gives CDR1 GEAIGNYY, CDR2 EKD. V lost 1 base to trimming and J lost 0 bases; unmatched junction nucleotides: 2. The CDR3 totals 18 residues. CDR3 in amino acids: CACDTGGYPSWDTRQMFF. Written as DNA, the CDR3 is TGTGCCTGTGACACTGGGGGATACCCCTCCTGGGACACCCGACAGATGTTTTTC.

In this sample, this clone is hyperexpanded. Other DNA sequences from this sample encode an identical CDR3 as well. The J gene is TRDJ3, the V gene TRDV2, with 9 positions matching TRDD3. The germline V gene encodes CDR1 GEAIGNYY and CDR2 EKD. The trim removed 0 bases at V and 0 bases at J, leaving 5 bases unmatched. This CDR3 region has 19 residues. CDR3 DNA: TGTGCCTGTGACACCGTTTTTGGGGGATACTCCTGGGACACCCGACAGATGTTTTTC. Protein product: CACDTVFGGYSWDTRQMFF.

In regard to this clone: This likely stems from a read error, as it lies one base from a far larger clone. Additional DNA sequences in this sample encode the identical CDR3. The chain joins TRDV2 to TRDJ2; TRDD3 aligns across 13 bases. This CDR3 is built from 19 residues. The germline V gene has CDR1 GEAIGNYY and CDR2 EKD. CDR3 amino acids: CACDSASFALGDTTAQLFF. DNA for the CDR3: TGTGCCTGTGACAGTGCTTCCTTTGCACTGGGGGATACGACAGCACAACTCTTTTTT.

This clone is medium-sized by share. Given a much more abundant clone one base away, this may be a read error. Different DNA sequences within this sample yield the same CDR3. V gene TRDV2 combines with J gene TRDJ3; 10 bases align to TRDD3. The CDR3 is made up of 18 amino acids. Germline V gene sequence: CDR1 GEAIGNYY, CDR2 EKD. CDR3 region: CACDTGGYHSWDTRQMFF. In DNA, the CDR3 is TGTGCCTGTGACACTGGGGGATACCACTCCTGGGACACTCGACAGATGTTTTTC.

Of note for this clone: A far larger clone is one nucleotide away, so this likely arose from a read error. This sequence joins TRDV2 and TRDJ3, with 9 bases that match TRDD3. Germline trimming cut 1 base from V and 5 bases from J; bases unmatched to any gene: 17. The CDR3 is made up of 21 amino acids. The germline V gene encodes CDR1 GEAIGNYY and CDR2 EKD. Here the CDR3 reads CACDTLLGDPKASRDTRQMFF. CDR3 in DNA: TGTGCCTGTGACACACTACTGGGGGACCCCAAGGCGTCCCGGGACACCCGACAGATGTTTTTC.

With respect to this clone: With only one base between it and a far larger clone, this is likely a read error. Distinct nucleotide sequences in the sample also encode this CDR3. V gene TRDV2 combines with J gene TRDJ3; 12 nucleotides match TRDD3. Germline CDR1 is GEAIGNYY and CDR2 is EKD. The CDR3 consists of 18 residues. The CDR3: CACDTGGYSPWDTRQMFF. For the CDR3, the DNA is TGTGCCTGCGACACTGGGGGATACAGCCCCTGGGACACCCGACAGATGTTTTTC.

In regard to this clone: A much larger clone differs by one base, so this may be a read error. This sequence joins TRDV2 and TRDJ3, with 12 bases lining up with TRDD3. Germline CDR1 reads GEAIGNYY; CDR2 reads EKD. This CDR3 comprises 18 residues. The trim removed 3 bases at V and 3 bases at J, leaving 5 bases unmatched. Here the CDR3 DNA reads TGTGCCTGTGACTCGGCTGGGGGATACGGCTGGGACACCCGACAGATGTTTTTC. Its translation: CACDSAGGYGWDTRQMFF.

As regards this clone: A far larger clone is one base from this, pointing to a likely read error. This chain joins TRDV2 and TRDJ1; 10 bases fit TRDD3. This CDR3 has 18 residues. Looked up from germline, CDR1 is GEAIGNYY and CDR2 is EKD. CDR3 coding DNA: TGTGCCCGTGATACTGTGGGGGGGATACGCAAGTACACCGATAAACTCATCTTT. Translation gives CARDTVGGIRKYTDKLIF.

For this clone: It is likely a read error: a sequence one base away is far more abundant. The chain uses TRDV2 and TRDJ1; D remains unclear. This CDR3 has 15 amino acids. Deletions cut 0 bases from V and 4 bases from J, with 14 bases between. Looked up from germline, CDR1 is GEAIGNYY and CDR2 is EKD. The CDR3 sequence is CACDTRVGTDDKLIF. The CDR3 nucleotides read TGTGCCTGTGACACCCGAGTTGGTACTGACGATAAACTCATCTTT.

Of note for this clone: One base separates it from a far larger clone, so it is likely a read error. The gene calls are TRDV2 and TRDJ3; a possible D gene is TRDD3 (6 bases). The length of the CDR3 is 17 residues. Germline V gene sequence: CDR1 GEAIGNYY, CDR2 EKD. The CDR3 DNA reads as TGTGCCTTTGACACCTGGGGACCTTCCTGGGACACCCGACAGATGTTTTTC. Translated: CAFDTWGPSWDTRQMFF.

This clone is classed as large (0.1 to 1%). At the DNA level, this CDR3 is encoded by other sequences in the same sample as well. The chain employs TRDV2 and TRDJ3, with 11 positions matching TRDD3. The CDR3 consists of 16 residues. Germline loops: CDR1 GEAIGNYY, CDR2 EKD. With V trimmed by 3 bases and J by 6 bases, 3 bases remained unmatched. The CDR3 loop reads CACDVLGDKDTRQMFF. The CDR3 DNA sequence: TGTGCCTGTGACGTACTGGGGGATAAGGACACCCGACAGATGTTTTTC.

Remarks on this clone: With only one base between it and a far larger clone, this is likely a read error. Other nucleotide sequences in the sample specify the same CDR3. The genes are TRDV2 and TRDJ3; 10 bases agree with TRDD3. From germline, CDR1 is GEAIGNYY and CDR2 EKD. This CDR3 spans 18 amino acids. The CDR3, as DNA: TGTGCCTGTGACACCGTTGGGGGATACTCCTGGGACACCCGCCAGATGTTTTTC. Translated: CACDTVGGYSWDTRQMFF.

Within the sample, this clone is hyperexpanded (1% or more). This same CDR3 is encoded by further DNA sequences in the sample. The chain employs TRDV2 and TRDJ2, with TRDD3 identical over 12 bases. Germline CDR1 is GEAIGNYY and CDR2 is EKD. This CDR3 is built from 19 residues. V was clipped by 2 bases and J by 4 bases; unmatched bases: 13. The CDR3 nucleotides read TGTGCCTGTGACAGTGCTTCCTTTGCACTGGGGGATACGACAGCACAACTCTTCTTT. Amino acid sequence: CACDSASFALGDTTAQLFF.

Points on this clone: It differs at one base from a far larger clone, so likely a read error. The chain links TRDV2 to TRDJ1; TRDD3 aligns across 7 bases. Germline V gene data show CDR1 as GEAIGNYY and CDR2 as EKD. V was clipped by 2 bases and J by 2 bases; unmatched bases: 10. CDR3 size: 16 residues. CDR3 coding DNA: TGTGCCTGTGACAGTACTGGGGTTCCCGGAACCGATAAACTCATCTTT. Translating it yields CACDSTGVPGTDKLIF.

With respect to this clone: A far larger clone lies a single base away; this is likely a read error. This rearrangement joins TRDV2 to TRDJ3; 7 nucleotides align to TRDD3. Germline CDR1 GEAIGNYY, CDR2 EKD. The CDR3 totals 17 residues. CDR3 DNA: TGTGCCTGTGACGTACTGGGGTTCTCCTGGGACACCCGAAAGATGTTTTTC. Its protein is CACDVLGFSWDTRKMFF.

Turning to this clone: A much more abundant neighbour one base away suggests this may be a read error. The sample carries other DNA sequences with the same CDR3. The V and J genes are TRDV2 and TRDJ3; 10 nucleotides agree with TRDD3. This CDR3 has 20 amino acids. Germline CDR1 is GEAIGNYY and CDR2 is EKD. The CDR3 bases are TGTGCCTGTGACACGACTGGGGGATTAGGAGGTTCCTGGGACACACGACAGATGTTTTTC. This gives the protein CACDTTGGLGGSWDTRQMFF.

As concerns this clone: A far larger clone is one base from this, pointing to a likely read error. This chain links TRDV2 with TRDJ1; 8 bases fit TRDD3. The J segment lost 0 bases and the V segment lost 3 bases, leaving 11 bases of the junction unmatched. Germline V CDR1 and CDR2: GEAIGNYY, EKD. The CDR3 is 17 amino acids. The CDR3 loop reads CACDGRGLGVDTDKLIF. The CDR3 DNA is TGTGCCTGTGACGGACGGGGACTGGGGGTCGACACCGATAAACTCATCTTT.

This clone was detected only once. Since a far larger clone is one base different, this is likely a read error. The gene calls are TRDV2 and TRDJ1; D is ambiguous. Germline V lookup: CDR1 GEAIGNYY, CDR2 EKD. The CDR3 covers 15 residues. The V and J ends lost 3 bases and 4 bases respectively, with 17 bases between them. In DNA, the CDR3 is TGTGCCTGTGACCCCCGAGCTGGTACTGACGATAAACTCATCTTT. Translating gives CACDPRAGTDDKLIF.

On this clone itself: A read error may explain this, as a much larger clone is one base away. Other DNA sequences in the same sample also yield this CDR3. The V gene is TRDV2, the J gene TRDJ3; 13 nucleotides match TRDD3. The CDR3 has 18 residues. Germline CDR1 reads GEAIGNYY; CDR2 reads EKD. The CDR3 loop is CACDVLGDTAWDTRQMFF. The CDR3 DNA reads as TGTGCCTGTGACGTACTGGGGGATACGGCCTGGGACACTCGACAGATGTTTTTC.

This clone has just a few counts. This probably arose from a read error, given a far larger clone one base away. Other DNA sequences from this sample encode an identical CDR3 as well. The V call is TRDV2, the J call TRDJ2, with TRDD3 matching 8 bases. The CDR3 is 14 residues long. Germline lookup yields CDR1 GEAIGNYY and CDR2 EKD. The DNA for the CDR3 is TGCGCCTGTGACACCGTGGGGGATACAGCACAACTCTTCTTT. Its translation: CACDTVGDTAQLFF.

In regard to this clone: Given a far larger clone just one base away, this is likely a sequencing read error. The chain is built from TRDV2 and TRDJ3, with 10 bases fitting TRDD3. Germline values: CDR1 GEAIGNYY, CDR2 EKD. Unmatched junction bases numbered 8, after V lost 4 bases and J lost 0 bases. This CDR3 contains 19 residues. Here the CDR3 DNA reads TGTGCCTGTGATCCTTTATGGGGGATACACTCCTGGGACACCCGACAGATGTTTTTC. It encodes CACDPLWGIHSWDTRQMFF.

Notes on this clone: A far larger clone is only one base removed, so a read error is likely. This chain uses TRDV2 with TRDJ2; 11 nucleotides match TRDD3. The V and J ends lost 5 bases and 0 bases, in that order; junction bases with no gene match: 4. The CDR3 runs to 16 residues. Germline loops: CDR1 GEAIGNYY, CDR2 EKD. The CDR3 here is CACGVLGDTLTAQLFF. The CDR3 coding sequence is TGTGCCTGTGGCGTACTGGGGGATACTTTGACAGCACAACTCTTCTTT.